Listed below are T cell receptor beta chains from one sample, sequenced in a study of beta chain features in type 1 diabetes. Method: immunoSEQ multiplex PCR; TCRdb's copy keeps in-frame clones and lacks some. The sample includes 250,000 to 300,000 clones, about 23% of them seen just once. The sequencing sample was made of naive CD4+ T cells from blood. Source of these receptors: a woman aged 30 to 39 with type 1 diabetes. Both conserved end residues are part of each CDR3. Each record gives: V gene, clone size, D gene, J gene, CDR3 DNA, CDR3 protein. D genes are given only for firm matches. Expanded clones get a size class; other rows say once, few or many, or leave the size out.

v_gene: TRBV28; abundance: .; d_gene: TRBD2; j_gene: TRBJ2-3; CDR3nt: TGTGCCAGCGCGGGAGGGCCCTCCGGGGCAGATACGCAGTATTTT; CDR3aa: CASAGGPSGADTQYF
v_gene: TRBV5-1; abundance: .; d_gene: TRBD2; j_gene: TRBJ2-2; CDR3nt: TGCGCCAGCAGCTCCAGCGGGAGCGAGAACACCGGGGAGCTGTTTTTT; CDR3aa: CASSSSGSENTGELFF
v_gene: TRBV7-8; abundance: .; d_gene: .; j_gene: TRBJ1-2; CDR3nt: TGTGCCAGCAGTGCCGACAGGTCTGGCTATGGCTACACCTTC; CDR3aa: CASSADRSGYGYTF
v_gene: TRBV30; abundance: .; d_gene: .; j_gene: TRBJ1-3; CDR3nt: TGTGCCTGGAGTAGAGCAGGGGTCTCTGGAAACACCATATATTTT; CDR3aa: CAWSRAGVSGNTIYF
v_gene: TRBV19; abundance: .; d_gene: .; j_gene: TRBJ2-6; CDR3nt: TGTGCCAGTAGCTCGGCAGGGTACTCTGGGGCCAACGTCCTGACTTTC; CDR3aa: CASSSAGYSGANVLTF
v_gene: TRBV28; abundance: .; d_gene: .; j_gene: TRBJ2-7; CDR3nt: TGTGCCAGCAGTCTTGCGGGACGGATCTACGAGCAGTACTTC; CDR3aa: CASSLAGRIYEQYF
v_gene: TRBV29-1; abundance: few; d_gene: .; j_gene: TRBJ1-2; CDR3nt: TGCAGCGTGGGAGAGGGTAGCTATGGCTACACCTTC; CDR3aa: CSVGEGSYGYTF
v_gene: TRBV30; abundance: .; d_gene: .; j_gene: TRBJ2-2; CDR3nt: TGTGCCTGGACCAAGGGGGCCGGGGAGCTGTTTTTT; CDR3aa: CAWTKGAGELFF
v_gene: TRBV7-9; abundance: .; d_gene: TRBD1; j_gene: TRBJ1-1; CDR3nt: TGTGCCAGCAGCTTAGCCGGGACAGGGGCTTCGGCGGCTTTCTTT; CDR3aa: CASSLAGTGASAAFF
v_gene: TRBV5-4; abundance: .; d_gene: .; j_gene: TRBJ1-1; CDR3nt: TGTGCCAGCAGTCAGCAGGGGCCCATGAACACTGAAGCTTTCTTT; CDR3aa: CASSQQGPMNTEAFF
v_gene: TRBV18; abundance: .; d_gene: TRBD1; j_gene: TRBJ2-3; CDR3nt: TGTGCCAGCTCACCTGGCGGCAGGGGGTCTACAGATACGCAGTATTTT; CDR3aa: CASSPGGRGSTDTQYF
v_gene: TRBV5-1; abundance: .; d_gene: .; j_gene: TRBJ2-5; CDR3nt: TGCGCCAGCAGCTTGGACCGGGTGCAAGAGACCCAGTACTTC; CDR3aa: CASSLDRVQETQYF
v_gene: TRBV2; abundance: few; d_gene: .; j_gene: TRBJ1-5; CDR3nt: TGTGCCAGCAGTATAGGTGGGAGTCAGCCCCAGCATTTT; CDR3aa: CASSIGGSQPQHF
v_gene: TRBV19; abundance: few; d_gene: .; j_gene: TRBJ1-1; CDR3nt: TGTGCCAGTAGTATTGCAGTTGAAGCTTTCTTT; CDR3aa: CASSIAVEAFF
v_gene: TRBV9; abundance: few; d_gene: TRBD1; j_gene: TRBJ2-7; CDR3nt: TGTGCCAGCAGCGCCTCGTCCGGGACAGGGGGCGAGCAGTACTTC; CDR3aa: CASSASSGTGGEQYF
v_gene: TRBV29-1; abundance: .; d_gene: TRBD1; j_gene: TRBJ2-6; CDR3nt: TGCAGCGTTCGACAGGGTTCTGGGGCCAACGTCCTGACTTTC; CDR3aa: CSVRQGSGANVLTF
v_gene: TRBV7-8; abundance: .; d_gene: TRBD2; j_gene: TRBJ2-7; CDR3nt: TGTGCCAGCAGGAGGACTAGCGGAGGGAGTGAGCAGTACTTC; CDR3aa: CASRRTSGGSEQYF
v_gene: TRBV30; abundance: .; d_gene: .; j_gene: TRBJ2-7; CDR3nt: TGTGCCTGGAGTGTAGGAGTATACGAGCAGTACTTC; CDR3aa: CAWSVGVYEQYF
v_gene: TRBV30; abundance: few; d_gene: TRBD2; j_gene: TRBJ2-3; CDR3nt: TGTGCCTGGAGTGTAGGGACTAGCGTTACAGATACGCAGTATTTT; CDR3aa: CAWSVGTSVTDTQYF
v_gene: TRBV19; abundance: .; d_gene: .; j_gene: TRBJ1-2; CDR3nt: TGTGCCAGTAGTATGAGCTTCGACAGATACTATGGCTACACCTTC; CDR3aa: CASSMSFDRYYGYTF
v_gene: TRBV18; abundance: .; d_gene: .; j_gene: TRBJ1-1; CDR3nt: TGTGCCAGCTCACTAAGTCGGGTGAACACTGAAGCTTTCTTT; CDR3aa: CASSLSRVNTEAFF
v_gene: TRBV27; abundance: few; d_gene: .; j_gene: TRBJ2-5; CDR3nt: TGTGCCAGCAGTCCCAGAAGGGGCGTTGTAGAGACCCAGTACTTC; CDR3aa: CASSPRRGVVETQYF
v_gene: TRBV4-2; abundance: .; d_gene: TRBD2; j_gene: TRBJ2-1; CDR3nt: TGTGCCAGCAGCCGAACGGCTAGCGGGAGTTGGAATGAGCAGTTCTTC; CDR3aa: CASSRTASGSWNEQFF
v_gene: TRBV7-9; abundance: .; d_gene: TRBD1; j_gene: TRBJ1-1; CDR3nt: TGTGCCAGCAGCCCCAGGGACAGGGGACGAACTGAAGCTTTCTTT; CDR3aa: CASSPRDRGRTEAFF
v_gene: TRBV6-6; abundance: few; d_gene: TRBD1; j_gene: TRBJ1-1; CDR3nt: TGTGCCAGCAGTCCAGGGGGTACTGAAGCTTTCTTT; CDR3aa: CASSPGGTEAFF
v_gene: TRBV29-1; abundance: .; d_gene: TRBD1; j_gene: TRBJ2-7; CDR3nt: TGCAGCGCAGGACAGGCGGTCTACGAGCAGTACTTC; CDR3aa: CSAGQAVYEQYF
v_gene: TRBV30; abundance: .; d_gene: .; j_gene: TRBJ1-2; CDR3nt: TGTGCCTGGAGAGACCAGGGCTCCTATGGCTACACCTTC; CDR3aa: CAWRDQGSYGYTF
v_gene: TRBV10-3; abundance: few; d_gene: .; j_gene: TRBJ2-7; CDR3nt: TGTGCCATCAGTGGTCCCAGGAACGAGCAGTACTTC; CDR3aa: CAISGPRNEQYF
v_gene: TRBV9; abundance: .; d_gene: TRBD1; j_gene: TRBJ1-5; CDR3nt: TGTGCCAGCAGCCGGGACAGGGCATTTCAGCCCCAGCATTTT; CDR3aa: CASSRDRAFQPQHF
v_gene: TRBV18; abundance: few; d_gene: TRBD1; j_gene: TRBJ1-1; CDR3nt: TGTGCCAGCTCATCAGGGGGAACCACTGAAGCTTTCTTT; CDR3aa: CASSSGGTTEAFF
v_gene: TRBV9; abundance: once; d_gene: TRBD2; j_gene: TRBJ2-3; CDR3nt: TGTGCCAGCAGCGTAGTAGCGGGAGAAGGCACAGATACGCAGTATTTT; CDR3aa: CASSVVAGEGTDTQYF
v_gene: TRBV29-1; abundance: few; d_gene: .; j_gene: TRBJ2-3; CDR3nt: TGCAGCGTGACCAGGGGCCCAAGCACAGATACGCAGTATTTT; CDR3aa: CSVTRGPSTDTQYF
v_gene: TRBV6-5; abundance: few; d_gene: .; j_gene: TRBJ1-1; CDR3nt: TGTGCCAGCAGTTACTCTACGGTGAACACTGAAGCTTTCTTT; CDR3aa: CASSYSTVNTEAFF
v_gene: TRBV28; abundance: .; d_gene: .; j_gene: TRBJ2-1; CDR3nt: TGTGCCAGCAGTCTCCTCGGACTCAATTTCTACAATGAGCAGTTCTTC; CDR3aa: CASSLLGLNFYNEQFF
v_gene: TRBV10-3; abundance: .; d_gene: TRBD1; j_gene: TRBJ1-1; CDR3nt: TGTGCCATCAGTGAGACGCCGACAGGGCGAAACACTGAAGCTTTCTTT; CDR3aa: CAISETPTGRNTEAFF
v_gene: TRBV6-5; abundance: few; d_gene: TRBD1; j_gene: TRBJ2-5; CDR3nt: TGTGCCAGCAGTTACGGACAGGGGGCTTTAGAGACCCAGTACTTC; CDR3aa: CASSYGQGALETQYF
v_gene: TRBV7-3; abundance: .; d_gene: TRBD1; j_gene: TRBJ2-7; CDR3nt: TGTGCCAGCAGCAAAGACAGGGGATCCTACGAGCAGTACTTC; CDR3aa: CASSKDRGSYEQYF
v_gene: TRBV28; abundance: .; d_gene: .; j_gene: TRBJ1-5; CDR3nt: TGTGCCGCCCTGGGGCAGTACAATCAGCCCCAGCATTTT; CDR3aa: CAALGQYNQPQHF
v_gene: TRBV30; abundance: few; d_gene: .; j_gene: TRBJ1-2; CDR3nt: TGTGCCTGGAGTGTGGGGCAGACTGGCTACACCTTC; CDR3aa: CAWSVGQTGYTF
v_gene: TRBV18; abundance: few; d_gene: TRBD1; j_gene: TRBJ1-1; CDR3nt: TGTGCCAGCTCACCTCTCCCGGGACAGGGGAGCACTGAAGCTTTCTTT; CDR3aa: CASSPLPGQGSTEAFF
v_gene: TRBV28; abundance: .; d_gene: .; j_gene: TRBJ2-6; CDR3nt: TGTGCCAGCAGGCTAGCTGGGGCCAACGTCCTGACTTTC; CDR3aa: CASRLAGANVLTF
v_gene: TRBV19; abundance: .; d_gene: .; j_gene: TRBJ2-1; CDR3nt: TGTGCCAGTAGTCTAACGGGCAATGAGCAGTTCTTC; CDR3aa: CASSLTGNEQFF
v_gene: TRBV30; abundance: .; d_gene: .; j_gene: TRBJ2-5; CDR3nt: TGTGCCTGGAGTGTCGGTCTCCAAGAGACCCAGTACTTC; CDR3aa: CAWSVGLQETQYF
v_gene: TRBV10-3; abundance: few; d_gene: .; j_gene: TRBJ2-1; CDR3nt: TGTGCCATCAGCGAATCCGGGAACAATGAGCAGTTCTTC; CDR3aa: CAISESGNNEQFF
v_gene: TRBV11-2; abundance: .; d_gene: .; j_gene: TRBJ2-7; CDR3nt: TGTGCCAGCAGCCGAGGGTCCTACGAGCAGTACTTC; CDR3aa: CASSRGSYEQYF
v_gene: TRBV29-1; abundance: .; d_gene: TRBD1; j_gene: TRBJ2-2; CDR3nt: TGCAGCGTTGCCGGGGGACAGGGGGGTTCATTGAACACCGGGGAGCTGTTTTTT; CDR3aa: CSVAGGQGGSLNTGELFF
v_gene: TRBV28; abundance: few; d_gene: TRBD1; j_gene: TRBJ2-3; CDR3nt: TGTGCCAGCAGTTCGCCGGGACAGGGGGATGGAGATACGCAGTATTTT; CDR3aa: CASSSPGQGDGDTQYF
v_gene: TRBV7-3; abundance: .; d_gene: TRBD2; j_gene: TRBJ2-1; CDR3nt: TGTGCCAGCAGCTCACGGGCGGGAGGTATCCATGAGCAGTTCTTC; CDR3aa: CASSSRAGGIHEQFF
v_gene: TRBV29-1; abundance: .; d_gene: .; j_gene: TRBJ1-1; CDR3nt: TGCAGCGTTGAAGATTGGCCCGCAGGTGAAGCTTTCTTT; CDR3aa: CSVEDWPAGEAFF
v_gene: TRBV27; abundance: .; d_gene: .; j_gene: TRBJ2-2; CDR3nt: TGTGCCAGCAGTCACGACCCCAGGACCGGGGAGCTGTTTTTT; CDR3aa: CASSHDPRTGELFF